These 7 T cell receptor beta chains came from one sample sequenced in a study of Ad26.COV2.S vaccination and SARS-CoV-2 variants. Treatment given: approximately 18 received Ad26.COV2.S at low or high dose, single or two shots; 5 received placebo; per-sample allocation not given. Specimen acquisition occurred on day 63 following the initial vaccine or placebo injection. Only in-frame clones appear in the TCRdb table, and some are missing; sequencing was by immunoSEQ multiplex PCR. The table records hundreds of thousands of clones, over 75% of them present only once. The sample in question was peripheral blood, obtained in a trial of Ad26.COV2.S vaccine versus placebo. These receptor sequences come from a person aged 18 to 65 who received the Ad26.COV2.S COVID-19 vaccine or a placebo.

V gene TRBV5-6 combines with J gene TRBJ2-5; 8 bases agree with TRBD1. The CDR3 covers 16 residues. The V and J ends lost 5 bases and 2 bases, in that order; junction bases with no gene match: 11. Per the germline V gene, CDR1 is SGHDT and CDR2 is YYEEEE. CDR3 bases: TGTGCCAGCAGAGAAGCCGGACAGGGACATCAAGAGACCCAGTACTTC. The encoded protein is CASREAGQGHQETQYF.

V is TRBV2 and J is TRBJ1-1; D unresolved. There are 14 residues in the CDR3. With 5 bases removed from V and 1 base from J, the gap between germline ends came to 11 bases. Germline CDR1 reads SNHLY; CDR2 reads FYNNEI. The CDR3 DNA is TGTGCCAGCAGTAAGGACGGAAAGAACACTGAAGCTTTCTTT. This translates into CASSKDGKNTEAFF.

The rearrangement links TRBV5-5 to TRBJ2-7; perhaps D is TRBD1 or TRBD2 (5 bases each). V gave up 0 bases and J gave up 3 bases, with 13 bases separating them. Germline CDR1 and CDR2: SGHKS and YYEKEE (reference sequence). This CDR3 region has 15 residues. CDR3 sequence reads: CASSLGTGTDYEQYF. The DNA of the CDR3 is TGTGCCAGCAGCTTGGGGACCGGGACGGACTACGAGCAGTACTTC.

The rearrangement joins TRBV28 to TRBJ1-5; D gene unclear. Germline V gene data show CDR1 as MDHEN and CDR2 as SYDVKM. Trimming removed 5 bases from V and 5 bases from J, with 16 bases in between. This CDR3 is built from 15 residues. The CDR3 coding sequence is TGTGCCAGCAGTACCACTGAAAGGTATCATCAGCCCCAGCATTTT. The encoded protein is CASSTTERYHQPQHF.

V gene TRBV6-6 combines with J gene TRBJ2-7, with D hard to call. Trimming stripped 4 bases from V and 0 bases from J, with 4 bases between. The CDR3 runs to 12 residues. Germline assignment: CDR1 MNHNY and CDR2 SVGAGI (reference sequence). The CDR3 region has the DNA TGTGCCAGCAGTTTCTCCTCCTACGAGCAGTACTTC. It is translated as CASSFSSYEQYF.

The chain couples TRBV6-2 or TRBV6-3 to TRBJ2-7, with TRBD2 matching 11 bases. The germline gives CDR1 MNHEY, CDR2 SVGEGT. CDR3 length equals 15 residues. The trim removed 3 bases at V and 2 bases at J, leaving 3 bases unmatched. CDR3 in DNA: TGTGCCAGCAGTTATTGGGGACTAGCGGCCTACGAGCAGTACTTC. Translating it yields CASSYWGLAAYEQYF.

The gene calls are TRBV28 and TRBJ2-3, with 10 bases fitting TRBD1. Germline CDR1 reads MDHEN; CDR2 reads SYDVKM. The trim removed 4 bases at V and 6 bases at J, leaving 4 bases unmatched. The CDR3 runs to 14 residues. The CDR3 sequence is CASSSPGQGDTQYF. The CDR3 nucleotides read TGTGCCAGCAGTTCCCCGGGACAGGGGGATACGCAGTATTTT.